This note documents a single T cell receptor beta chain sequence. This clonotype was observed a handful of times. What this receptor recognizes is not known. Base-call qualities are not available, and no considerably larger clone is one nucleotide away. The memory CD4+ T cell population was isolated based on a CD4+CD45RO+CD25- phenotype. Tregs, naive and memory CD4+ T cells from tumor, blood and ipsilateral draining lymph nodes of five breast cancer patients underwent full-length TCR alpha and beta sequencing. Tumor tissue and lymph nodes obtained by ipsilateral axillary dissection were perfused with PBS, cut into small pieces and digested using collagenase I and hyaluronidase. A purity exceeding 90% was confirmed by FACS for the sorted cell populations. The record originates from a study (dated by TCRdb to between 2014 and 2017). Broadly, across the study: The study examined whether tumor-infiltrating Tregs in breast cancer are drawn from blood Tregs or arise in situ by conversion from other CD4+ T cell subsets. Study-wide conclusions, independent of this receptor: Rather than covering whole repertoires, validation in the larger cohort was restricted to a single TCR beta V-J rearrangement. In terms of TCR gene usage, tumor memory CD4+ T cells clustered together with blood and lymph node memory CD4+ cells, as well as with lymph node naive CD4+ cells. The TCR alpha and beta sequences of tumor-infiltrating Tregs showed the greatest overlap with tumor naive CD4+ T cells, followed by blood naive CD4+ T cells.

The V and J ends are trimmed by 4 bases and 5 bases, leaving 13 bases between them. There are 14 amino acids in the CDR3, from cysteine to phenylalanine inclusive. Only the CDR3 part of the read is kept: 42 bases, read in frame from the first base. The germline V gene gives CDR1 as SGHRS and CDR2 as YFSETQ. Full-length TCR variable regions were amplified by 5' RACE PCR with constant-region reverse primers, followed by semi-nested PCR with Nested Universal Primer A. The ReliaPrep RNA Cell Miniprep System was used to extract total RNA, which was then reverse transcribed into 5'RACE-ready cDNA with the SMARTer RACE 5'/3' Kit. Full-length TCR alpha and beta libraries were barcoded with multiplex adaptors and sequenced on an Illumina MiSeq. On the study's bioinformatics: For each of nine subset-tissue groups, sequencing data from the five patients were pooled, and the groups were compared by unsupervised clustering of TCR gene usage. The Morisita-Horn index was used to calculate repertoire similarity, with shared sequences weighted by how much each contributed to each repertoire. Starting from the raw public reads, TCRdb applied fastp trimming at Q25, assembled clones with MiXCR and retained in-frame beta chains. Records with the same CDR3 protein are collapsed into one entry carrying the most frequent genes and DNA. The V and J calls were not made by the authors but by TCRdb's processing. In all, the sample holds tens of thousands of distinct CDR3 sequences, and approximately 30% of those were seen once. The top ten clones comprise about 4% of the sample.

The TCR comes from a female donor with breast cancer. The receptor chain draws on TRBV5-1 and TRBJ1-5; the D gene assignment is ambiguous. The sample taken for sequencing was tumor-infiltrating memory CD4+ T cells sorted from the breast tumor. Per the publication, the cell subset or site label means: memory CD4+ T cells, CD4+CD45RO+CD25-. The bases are TGCGCCAGCAGCATACGACCAAATTATCAGCCCCAGCATTTT. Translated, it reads CASSIRPNYQPQHF. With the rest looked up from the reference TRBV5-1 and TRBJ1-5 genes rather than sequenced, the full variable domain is KAGVTQTPRYLIKTRGQQVTLSCSPISGHRSVSWYQQTPGQGLQFLFEYFSETQRNKGNFPGRFSGRQFSNSRSEMNVSTLELGDSALYLCASSIRPNYQPQHFGDGTRLSIL.